This TCR beta chain was found in a study of PD-1 blockade in mismatch repair-deficient tumors. Study results and limitations: After pembrolizumab, tumor-resident clones rose rapidly, then generally contracted before radiologic responses.

V shed 0 bases and J shed 6 bases, with 16 bases lying between them. The CDR3 has 15 residues. Germline lookup yields CDR1 SGDLS and CDR2 YYNGEE. Profiled with immunoSEQ multiplex PCR; TCRdb holds only in-frame clones, not every one. The repertoire holds about 34,000 clones, with roughly 80% as singletons. To note about this clone: What it recognizes is unknown.

The clonotype originates from an adult with mismatch repair-deficient cancer. The V gene is TRBV9, the J gene TRBJ2-7, with TRBD2 as a possible D gene (6 bases). The starting material was PBMCs, obtained roughly 6 weeks after starting pembrolizumab. In DNA form, the CDR3 reads TGTGCCAGCAGCGTAGCTCCGGGAGTGAATCGCGAGCAGTACTTC. The encoded protein is CASSVAPGVNREQYF.